This TCR beta chain was obtained from a study of T cell responses to AZD1222 COVID-19 vaccine. TCRdb keeps only in-frame clones here, not all; method: immunoSEQ multiplex PCR. The sample lists about 130,000 clones, about 90% seen once, with roughly 1.6% in the top ten. Germline CDR1 LNHDA, CDR2 SQIVND (reference sequence). The CDR3 has 20 amino acids. J gave up 0 bases and V 4 bases, and 11 bases lay outside the gene matches. The chain employs TRBV19 and TRBJ2-6; 11 nucleotides line up with TRBD2. This TCR derives from an adult in good health. Sequencing was performed on peripheral blood, taken on day 0 of AZD1222 vaccination. The CDR3 nucleotides are TGTGCCAGTAGTACTCCGGGACTAGCGGAGTTCTTCTCTGGGGCCAACGTCCTGACTTTC. Translated: CASSTPGLAEFFSGANVLTF.